The 28 T cell receptor beta chains reported below all come from one sample, sequenced in a study of control samples from healthy donors and cancer patients. Assay used: immunoSEQ multiplex PCR; TCRdb lists only in-frame clones, some missing. The sample lists hundreds of thousands of clones; more than 80% were seen once. Sequenced input: PBMCs. These receptors were taken from a man between 40 and 49 years old with head and neck cancer.

This clone was observed a handful of times. CDR3 loop: CASSIGQGGNQPQHF. CDR3 DNA sequence: TGTGCCAGTAGTATAGGACAGGGGGGAAATCAGCCCCAGCATTTT. J is TRBJ1-5 and V is TRBV19; 9 nucleotides agree with TRBD1. V lost 1 base to trimming and J lost 4 bases; unmatched junction nucleotides: 2. Germline V lookup: CDR1 LNHDA, CDR2 SQIVND (reference sequence). This CDR3 contains 15 residues.

The chain links TRBV27 to TRBJ1-5, with 8 bases fitting TRBD1. The CDR3 extends over 15 amino acids. Germline V gene lookup returns CDR1 MNHEY and CDR2 SMNVEV (reference sequence). Trimming at V came to 5 bases and at J to 3 bases, leaving 6 bases not matched to a gene. This CDR3 reads CASSTRDRPNQPQHF. In DNA form, the CDR3 reads TGTGCCAGCAGTACCCGGGACAGGCCCAATCAGCCCCAGCATTTT.

The genes are TRBV9 and TRBJ1-1, with 7 bases aligning to TRBD1. The germline gives CDR1 SGDLS, CDR2 YYNGEE. The CDR3 extends over 15 amino acids. Germline trimming cut 4 bases from V and 0 bases from J; bases unmatched to any gene: 6. This chain's CDR3 is CASSPRTGMNTEAFF. The CDR3 nucleotides read TGTGCCAGCAGCCCGAGGACAGGAATGAACACTGAAGCTTTCTTT.

The CDR3 loop reads CASSSGQGGYGYTF. The CDR3, as DNA: TGTGCCAGCAGCTCGGGACAGGGGGGCTATGGCTACACCTTC. This sequence joins TRBV7-3 and TRBJ1-2; 11 bases fit TRBD1. Trimming took 4 bases from V and 4 from J; bases not matched to a gene: 2. The CDR3 sequence is 14 residues long. Germline V gene data show CDR1 as SGHTA and CDR2 as FQGTGA.

The chain links TRBV6-5 to TRBJ2-5; D gene unclear. The germline V gene encodes CDR1 MNHEY and CDR2 SVGAGI. The CDR3 runs to 14 residues. Deletions cut 0 bases from V and 2 bases from J, with 7 bases between. CDR3 nucleotides: TGTGCCAGCAGTTACTCAAAGTCGCAAGAGACCCAGTACTTC. Translated: CASSYSKSQETQYF.

This sequence joins TRBV6-5 and TRBJ2-5; no firm D call. CDR1 MNHEY and CDR2 SVGAGI come from the germline V gene. The CDR3 sequence is 14 residues long. V was clipped by 0 bases and J by 6 bases, with 11 bases between them. As DNA, the CDR3 is TGTGCCAGCAGTTACTCCTGGGATGGGAAGACCCAGTACTTC. It specifies CASSYSWDGKTQYF.

Only one count was recorded for this clone. The chain employs TRBV20-1 and TRBJ1-2; the D gene is possibly TRBD1 (6 bases). Germline lookup yields CDR1 DFQATT and CDR2 SNEGSKA (reference sequence). Trimming removed 3 bases from V and 6 bases from J, with 20 bases in between. The CDR3 is 15 residues long. CDR3 nucleotides: TGCAGTGCTAGTAATTGGCAGGGGCCCCCTAATGGCTACACCTTC. Its translation is CSASNWQGPPNGYTF.

With regard to this clone: At one boundary the junction diverges from the germline segment, which might be a read error. The genes are TRBV11-2 and TRBJ1-1; TRBD1 agrees at 9 bases. CDR3 length: 14 amino acids. Per germline, CDR1 SGHAT and CDR2 FQNNGV. CDR3 in amino acids: CASSIDRGDTEAFF. CDR3 nucleotide sequence: TGTGCCAGCAGCATAGACAGGGGGGACACTGAAGCTTTCTTT.

Remarks on this clone: Other DNA sequences within the sample encode an identical CDR3. The CDR3 nucleotides read TGTGCCAGCAGCTTCGGACTGGCCTACGAGCAGTACTTC. Encoded protein: CASSFGLAYEQYF. The rearrangement uses TRBV7-2 and TRBJ2-7; maybe TRBD2 (5 bases). Deletions cut 3 bases from V and 2 bases from J, with 8 bases between. Looked up from germline, CDR1 is SGHTA and CDR2 is FQGNSA. The CDR3 totals 13 residues.

The chain has TRBV6-5 and TRBJ2-2; tentative D call: TRBD1 (6 bases). Trimming cost V 6 bases and J 7 bases, with 15 bases left between them. The length of the CDR3 is 14 residues. Germline V gene lookup returns CDR1 MNHEY and CDR2 SVGAGI. In DNA form, the CDR3 reads TGTGCCAGCAGACACGAGACAGGAGTCGGGGAGCTGTTTTTT. The encoded protein is CASRHETGVGELFF.

In regard to this clone: The sample contains more than one DNA sequence encoding this CDR3. The chain employs TRBV18 and TRBJ1-1; no firm D call. The CDR3 covers 13 residues. Germline V gene data show CDR1 as KGHSH and CDR2 as LQKENI. V gave up 0 bases and J gave up 1 base, with 3 bases separating them. CDR3 in DNA: TGTGCCAGCTCACCACCCGGGAACACTGAAGCTTTCTTT. The encoded protein is CASSPPGNTEAFF.

This chain links TRBV19 with TRBJ1-1; the match to TRBD1 covers 7 bases. The CDR3 has 15 amino acids. Germline assignment: CDR1 LNHDA and CDR2 SQIVND (reference sequence). The V gene end was trimmed by 5 bases and the J gene end by 1 base; junction bases not matched to a gene: 7. DNA for the CDR3: TGTGCCAGTAGTCAGGGGAACAGGGGGAACACTGAAGCTTTCTTT. It yields the protein CASSQGNRGNTEAFF.

The chain combines TRBV5-6 with TRBJ2-2; TRBD1 is a possible D gene (6 bases). V lost 1 base, J lost 1 base, and 14 bases lay in between. There are 17 residues in the CDR3. Germline V gives CDR1 SGHDT, CDR2 YYEEEE. CDR3 in amino acids: CASSLNLGALNTGELFF. CDR3 DNA: TGTGCCAGCAGCTTGAATCTGGGGGCCTTGAACACCGGGGAGCTGTTTTTT. Drawing the rest from reference TRBV5-6 and TRBJ2-2, the complete variable domain is DAGVTQSPTHLIKTRGQQVTLRCSPKSGHDTVSWYQQALGQGPQFIFQYYEEEERQRGNFPDRFSGHQFPNYSSELNVNALLLGDSALYLCASSLNLGALNTGELFFGEGSRLTVL.

This chain uses TRBV6-2 or TRBV6-3 with TRBJ2-1; no definite D call. The V end was cut by 2 bases, the J end by 7 bases, with 6 bases between. The germline CDR1 and CDR2 sequences are MNHEY and SVGEGT. This CDR3 has 12 residues. The CDR3 DNA is TGTGCCAGCAGTTACCCTGGAAATGAGCAGTTCTTC. Protein product: CASSYPGNEQFF.

V gene TRBV4-1 combines with J gene TRBJ1-5, with 7 bases matching TRBD1. J lost 6 bases, V lost 1 base, and 6 bases had no gene match. The CDR3 spans 15 residues. Germline lookup yields CDR1 MGHRA and CDR2 YSYEKL. CDR3 bases: TGCGCCAGCAGCCAAGGCAGGGGGATCGGTCAGCCCCAGCATTTT. It encodes CASSQGRGIGQPQHF.

A note on this clone: Other DNA sequences in the same sample also yield this CDR3. The chain links TRBV2 to TRBJ1-5, with TRBD1 matching 10 bases. The CDR3 contains 14 residues. V shed 8 bases, J shed 2 bases, and the junction held 3 bases outside the gene matches. CDR1 is SNHLY and CDR2 is FYNNEI in the germline V gene. CDR3 protein: CASSGTGGNQPQHF. The CDR3 DNA reads TGTGCCAGCTCCGGGACAGGGGGCAATCAGCCCCAGCATTTT. Looking up the rest from reference TRBV2 and TRBJ1-5 gives the full variable domain: EPEVTQTPSHQVTQMGQEVILRCVPISNHLYFYWYRQILGQKVEFLVSFYNNEISEKSEIFDDQFSVERPDGSNFTLKIRSTKLEDSAMYFCASSGTGGNQPQHFGDGTRLSIL.

The rearrangement links TRBV2 to TRBJ2-5; D remains unclear. The CDR3 covers 15 residues. Deletions cut 7 bases from V and 5 bases from J, with 20 bases between. Germline V lookup: CDR1 SNHLY, CDR2 FYNNEI. CDR3 protein: CASTHEAAGGETQYF. The CDR3 nucleotides read TGTGCCAGCACACATGAAGCAGCCGGCGGTGAGACCCAGTACTTC.

The chain is built from TRBV19 and TRBJ1-1; possibly TRBD1 for D (5 bases). V was pared by 2 bases and J by 4 bases, with 11 bases between. The germline V gene encodes CDR1 LNHDA and CDR2 SQIVND (reference sequence). The CDR3 has 14 amino acids. The CDR3 sequence: CASSIMGTATEAFF. CDR3 coding DNA: TGTGCCAGTAGTATAATGGGGACGGCCACTGAAGCTTTCTTT.

The chain links TRBV6-6 to TRBJ1-4, with a tentative D call TRBD1 (6 bases). Trimming took 2 bases from V and 8 from J, leaving 12 bases between them. The germline gives CDR1 MNHNY, CDR2 SVGAGI (reference sequence). CDR3 length: 14 residues. The CDR3 region has the DNA TGTGCCAGCAGTTACCTACAGGGAGAAGAAAAACTGTTTTTT. Amino acids: CASSYLQGEEKLFF.

The V gene is TRBV5-4, the J gene TRBJ2-1; TRBD1 is a possible D gene (6 bases). Germline CDR1 reads SGHNT; CDR2 reads YYREEE (reference sequence). This CDR3 region has 12 residues. Trimming took 1 base from V and 9 from J, leaving 8 bases between them. CDR3 in DNA: TGTGCCAGCAGCTTGTTAGGGGGTGAGCAGTTCTTC. It specifies CASSLLGGEQFF.

The chain couples TRBV11-3 to TRBJ2-7; 7 nucleotides line up with TRBD2. Germline assignment: CDR1 SGHNT and CDR2 YENEEA. The CDR3 contains 13 residues. V trimming: 3 bases; J trimming: 6 bases; junction bases outside the gene matches: 5. Here the CDR3 DNA reads TGTGCCAGCAGCTTCGGGAGGTTCGGCGAGCAGTACTTC. Translation gives CASSFGRFGEQYF.

The chain carries TRBV30 and TRBJ2-7; TRBD1 matches at 9 bases. The CDR3 is made up of 11 amino acids. Germline values: CDR1 GTSNPN, CDR2 SVGIG (reference sequence). V lost 8 bases, J lost 3 bases, and 2 bases stayed unmatched. The chain's CDR3 is CARGQGYEQYF. CDR3 bases: TGTGCCAGGGGACAGGGCTACGAGCAGTACTTC.

V and J are TRBV6-6 and TRBJ2-3, with D perhaps TRBD1 or TRBD2 (5 bases each). Trimming took off 4 bases at V and 4 bases at J, with 12 bases between the two ends. From germline, CDR1 is MNHNY and CDR2 SVGAGI (reference sequence). The CDR3 has 14 residues. The CDR3 nucleotides are TGTGCCAGCAGTTTGGGACCGAGAGCAGATACGCAGTATTTT. This sequence encodes CASSLGPRADTQYF.

The chain carries TRBV11-2 and TRBJ2-6; TRBD1 or TRBD2 may be the D gene (5 bases each). Deletions cut 5 bases from V and 2 bases from J, with 19 bases between. Germline V gives CDR1 SGHAT, CDR2 FQNNGV. The CDR3 has 18 amino acids. The CDR3 loop is CASSTPHRRLTGANVLTF. The CDR3 nucleotides are TGTGCCAGCAGCACCCCCCACAGGAGGTTAACTGGGGCCAACGTCCTGACTTTC.

V gene TRBV4-2 combines with J gene TRBJ2-1; TRBD2 aligns across 13 bases. This CDR3 is 19 amino acids long. CDR1 and CDR2 from the germline V gene are LGHNA and YNFKEQ. The J segment lost 4 bases and the V segment lost 4 bases, leaving 13 bases of the junction unmatched. CDR3 bases: TGTGCCAGCAGCCGCGCTAAGGCCACTAGCGGGGGGGGTTACAATGAGCAGTTCTTC. It translates to CASSRAKATSGGGYNEQFF.

This chain links TRBV5-4 with TRBJ2-5; 13 nucleotides line up with TRBD2. Germline CDR1 reads SGHNT; CDR2 reads YYREEE (reference sequence). The CDR3 has 15 residues. V trimming: 2 bases; J trimming: 5 bases; junction bases outside the gene matches: 3. The chain's CDR3 is CASSLGLAGVETQYF. The CDR3 DNA follows: TGTGCCAGCAGCTTAGGACTAGCGGGAGTTGAGACCCAGTACTTC. Together with reference TRBV5-4 and TRBJ2-5, the CDR3 gives the full variable domain: ETGVTQSPTHLIKTRGQQVTLRCSSQSGHNTVSWYQQALGQGPQFIFQYYREEENGRGNFPPRFSGLQFPNYSSELNVNALELDDSALYLCASSLGLAGVETQYFGPGTRLLVL.

The chain uses TRBV28 and TRBJ1-4; D gene unclear. Trimming cost V 5 bases and J 5 bases, with 15 bases left between them. Germline CDR1 is MDHEN and CDR2 is SYDVKM. CDR3 length: 15 amino acids. The CDR3 DNA reads TGTGCCAGCAGTGCCGGCGGGAGTCCCAATGAAAAACTGTTTTTT. Its protein is CASSAGGSPNEKLFF.

V and J are TRBV27 and TRBJ1-1; D is unresolved. CDR1 is MNHEY, CDR2 SMNVEV, per germline (reference sequence). This CDR3 spans 14 amino acids. The germline V and J ends were trimmed by 3 bases and 2 bases, with 10 bases remaining between them. The CDR3 region is CASSLAEKNTEAFF. In DNA form, the CDR3 reads TGTGCCAGCAGTTTGGCAGAAAAAAACACTGAAGCTTTCTTT.